Below, 27 T cell receptor beta chains from the same sample are listed, as sequenced in a study of blood T cell repertoires in COVID-19 (dated by TCRdb to 2018 to 2021). Receptors were amplified or captured by the immunoSEQ multiplex PCR assay. Not all clones reach the TCRdb copy of this immuneACCESS table, which keeps in-frame sequences only. Checked studies attribute under half of the gap to unresolved V genes and leave the rest unexplained. A total of roughly 250,000 clones appear in this sample, roughly four fifths of them only once. Clones ranked in the top ten supply around 4.7% of the sample. Sequenced material: peripheral blood. The receptor source for this set is a woman in her seventies with acute or convalescent COVID-19.

The chain couples TRBV2 to TRBJ2-7, with TRBD2 matching 7 bases. J was trimmed by 3 bases and V by 4 bases; bases with no gene match: 6. In germline, CDR1 is SNHLY, CDR2 FYNNEI. This CDR3 is built from 14 residues. The CDR3 here is CASSGGGLNYEQYF. As DNA, the CDR3 is TGTGCCAGCAGTGGGGGGGGACTGAACTACGAGCAGTACTTC.

This clone was recorded only once. V usage is TRBV7-2 and J usage is TRBJ1-3; 10 positions agree with TRBD1. V shed 2 bases, J shed 4 bases, and the junction held 5 bases outside the gene matches. CDR1 is SGHTA and CDR2 is FQGNSA in the germline V gene. The CDR3 sequence is 16 residues long. The chain's CDR3 is CASSLRQGAGGNTIYF. As DNA, the CDR3 is TGTGCCAGCAGCTTAAGACAGGGGGCGGGCGGAAACACCATATATTTT.

The rearrangement uses TRBV7-9 and TRBJ1-2; maybe TRBD1 (6 bases). Between the trimmed V and J ends, which lost 0 bases and 7 bases, there was a span of 18 bases. This CDR3 has 16 residues. Germline values: CDR1 SEHNR, CDR2 FQNEAQ (reference sequence). The CDR3 DNA sequence: TGTGCCAGCAGCTTAGCGACAGGACCACCCAAGCCTGGCTACACCTTC. This gives the protein CASSLATGPPKPGYTF.

The J gene is TRBJ2-2, the V gene TRBV18; D might be TRBD2 (6 bases). Trimming left V 6 bases short and J 1 base short, with 12 bases between. The CDR3 spans 15 residues. Germline CDR1 reads KGHSH; CDR2 reads LQKENI. CDR3 residues: CASSRGTENTGELFF. DNA of the CDR3: TGTGCCAGCTCCCGCGGGACTGAGAACACCGGGGAGCTGTTTTTT.

V gene TRBV5-1 combines with J gene TRBJ2-7; D perhaps matches TRBD2 (5 bases). The V gene's germline CDR1 is SGHRS and CDR2 YFSETQ. Trimming took off 4 bases at V and 5 bases at J, with 10 bases between the two ends. The CDR3 is 12 residues long. The CDR3 DNA reads TGCGCCAGCAGCCCGGACTCGAACGAGCAGTACTTC. It encodes CASSPDSNEQYF.

The V gene is TRBV28, the J gene TRBJ1-3, with 9 bases matching TRBD1. The CDR3 totals 17 residues. Germline V gene sequence: CDR1 MDHEN, CDR2 SYDVKM. V lost 6 bases and J lost 2; bases outside the gene matches: 11. The CDR3 is CASSPGGQGKTGNTIYF. CDR3 DNA sequence: TGTGCCAGCAGCCCCGGCGGACAGGGGAAAACTGGAAACACCATATATTTT.

The rearrangement uses TRBV5-1 and TRBJ1-3, with 9 bases that match TRBD1. CDR1 SGHRS and CDR2 YFSETQ come from the germline V gene. The CDR3 extends over 14 amino acids. Losses at the gene ends were 4 bases for V and 7 bases for J; bases not matched to a gene: 6. The CDR3 reads CASSRTGEGNTIYF. The CDR3 DNA follows: TGCGCCAGCAGCCGGACAGGGGAAGGGAACACCATATATTTT.

CDR3 bases: TGTGCCAGCAGCCAAGTGACAGGTGTCGCCTACGAGCAGTACTTC. This gives the protein CASSQVTGVAYEQYF. This chain connects TRBV3-1 (or the pseudogene TRBV3-2) to TRBJ2-7, with a weak D call TRBD1 (6 bases). CDR1 is LGHDT, CDR2 YNNKEL, per germline (reference sequence). The ends were cut back, 1 base at V and 2 bases at J, with 12 bases in the middle. This CDR3 comprises 15 residues.

This chain links TRBV2 with TRBJ2-7; 10 positions agree with TRBD1. Germline CDR1 is SNHLY and CDR2 is FYNNEI. The CDR3 contains 14 residues. After removal of 10 bases from V and 1 base from J, the junction contained 7 bases not matched to a gene. The CDR3 DNA reads TGTGCCACAGCTGGACAGGGGGTTTCCTACGAGCAGTACTTC. It codes for CATAGQGVSYEQYF.

There are a few counts of this clone. The rearrangement joins TRBV11-2 to TRBJ1-5, with D possibly being TRBD1 (6 bases). CDR3 size: 15 residues. Trimming took off 0 bases at V and 2 bases at J, with 8 bases between the two ends. CDR1 SGHAT and CDR2 FQNNGV come from the germline V gene. Here the CDR3 DNA reads TGTGCCAGCAGCTTAGAGGGGGGGCGCAATCAGCCCCAGCATTTT. It codes for CASSLEGGRNQPQHF.

The chain joins TRBV11-3 to TRBJ1-1; weak D call: TRBD1 (6 bases). With 3 bases removed from V and 3 bases from J, the gap between germline ends came to 14 bases. The CDR3 totals 15 residues. CDR1 is SGHNT and CDR2 is YENEEA in the germline V gene. Written as DNA, the CDR3 is TGTGCCAGCAGCTTCGGGGGGCCGGCGGACACTGAAGCTTTCTTT. Its translation: CASSFGGPADTEAFF.

The chain is built from TRBV18 and TRBJ1-6, with 10 bases that match TRBD1. Per the germline V gene, CDR1 is KGHSH and CDR2 is LQKENI. With V trimmed by 8 bases and J by 9 bases, 4 bases remained unmatched. CDR3 length: 13 amino acids. CDR3 region: CASIRDRGSPLHF. The CDR3, as DNA: TGTGCCAGCATCCGGGACAGGGGTTCACCCCTCCACTTT. Supplemented by reference TRBV18 and TRBJ1-6, the full variable domain reads NAGVMQNPRHLVRRRGQEARLRCSPMKGHSHVYWYRQLPEEGLKFMVYLQKENIIDESGMPKERFSAEFPKEGPSILRIQQVVRGDSAAYFCASIRDRGSPLHFGNGTRLTVT.

The sample holds a few counts of this clone. V gene TRBV5-6 combines with J gene TRBJ1-4; D ambiguous. Between the trimmed V and J ends, which lost 1 base and 8 bases, there was a span of 12 bases. This CDR3 comprises 14 residues. Germline V CDR1 and CDR2: SGHDT, YYEEEE. The CDR3, as DNA: TGTGCCAGCAGCTTGATCGCCGGAGGAGAAAAACTGTTTTTT. It is translated as CASSLIAGGEKLFF.

The chain links TRBV5-1 to TRBJ2-3, with D possibly being TRBD1 (6 bases). Germline V gene data show CDR1 as SGHRS and CDR2 as YFSETQ. This CDR3 has 15 amino acids. Trimming removed 4 bases from V and 2 bases from J, with 14 bases in between. The CDR3 region is CASSTGQTLTDTQYF. CDR3 nucleotides: TGCGCCAGCAGCACCGGACAGACCCTCACAGATACGCAGTATTTT.

The rearrangement uses TRBV6-5 and TRBJ1-1, with D unclear. Per the germline V gene, CDR1 is MNHEY and CDR2 is SVGAGI. The V end lost 6 bases, the J end lost 2 bases, and 10 bases lay between the germline ends. The CDR3 covers 13 residues. The CDR3 DNA is TGTGCCAGCAGCCGTATCGTTAACACTGAAGCTTTCTTT. This sequence encodes CASSRIVNTEAFF.

The chain couples TRBV6-5 to TRBJ2-7; 7 bases line up with TRBD1. The CDR3 spans 14 residues. The ends lost 2 bases at V and 5 bases at J; junction bases unmatched: 6. Germline CDR1 MNHEY, CDR2 SVGAGI. Here the CDR3 reads CASSYRTGVDEQYF. In nucleotides, the CDR3 is TGTGCCAGCAGTTACAGGACAGGAGTGGACGAGCAGTACTTC.

The V call is TRBV27, the J call TRBJ1-2; the D gene is possibly TRBD1 (6 bases). The CDR3 is 15 residues long. V was cut by 0 bases and J by 7 bases, with 15 bases left in between. CDR1 MNHEY and CDR2 SMNVEV come from the germline V gene (reference sequence). CDR3 nucleotides: TGTGCCAGCAGTTTATCGGGAGGGGGGCAAAGTGGCTACACCTTC. This translates into CASSLSGGGQSGYTF.

The CDR3 DNA reads as TGTGCCAGTAGTAAAGCAAACCGCGGGGAGCTGTTTTTT. It codes for CASSKANRGELFF. The chain has TRBV19 and TRBJ2-2; D remains ambiguous. V was trimmed by 4 bases and J by 7 bases, leaving 10 bases between them. CDR1 LNHDA and CDR2 SQIVND come from the germline V gene (reference sequence). CDR3 size: 13 residues.

V is TRBV4-1 and J is TRBJ2-7, with TRBD2 matching 12 bases. After removal of 4 bases from V and 2 bases from J, the junction contained 6 bases not matched to a gene. This CDR3 is 16 amino acids long. CDR1 MGHRA and CDR2 YSYEKL come from the germline V gene. The CDR3 loop is CASSPFLAGGTYEQYF. The DNA for the CDR3 is TGCGCCAGCAGCCCATTTCTAGCGGGGGGGACCTACGAGCAGTACTTC.

Here the CDR3 DNA reads TGTGCCAGCAGCCCACAGGGGGCCGGCTACAATGAGCAGTTCTTC. Protein: CASSPQGAGYNEQFF. This chain connects TRBV5-6 to TRBJ2-1, with TRBD1 identical over 9 bases. J was trimmed by 3 bases and V by 4 bases; bases with no gene match: 5. The CDR3 spans 15 residues. From germline, CDR1 is SGHDT and CDR2 YYEEEE.

This CDR3 reads CASSRHLISGGAGQPQHF. In nucleotides, the CDR3 is TGTGCCAGCAGTCGTCACCTTATTTCAGGGGGCGCTGGGCAGCCCCAGCATTTT. The genes are TRBV27 and TRBJ1-5; 8 bases align to TRBD1. V shed 5 bases, J shed 7 bases, and the junction held 19 bases outside the gene matches. Germline V gene sequence: CDR1 MNHEY, CDR2 SMNVEV (reference sequence). The CDR3 has 18 residues.

This clone is a singleton in its sample. The chain combines TRBV6-2 or TRBV6-3 with TRBJ1-6; 8 positions agree with TRBD1. CDR3 length: 16 residues. The germline CDR1 and CDR2 sequences are MNHEY and SVGEGT. V was clipped by 0 bases and J by 9 bases; unmatched bases: 7. CDR3 nucleotide sequence: TGTGCCAGCAGTTACTCATTGGACAGGGAGAGTTCACCCCTCCACTTT. Amino acids: CASSYSLDRESSPLHF.

The chain employs TRBV7-2 and TRBJ1-1; D may be TRBD1 (6 bases). V lost 2 bases and J 1 base, leaving 11 bases between the germline ends. CDR1 and CDR2 from the germline V gene are SGHTA and FQGNSA. This CDR3 spans 15 amino acids. The CDR3 DNA reads TGTGCCAGCAGCTTATCCGGGACAACGAACACTGAAGCTTTCTTT. Residues: CASSLSGTTNTEAFF.

This clone has a single count. J is TRBJ2-7 and V is TRBV27; D remains unclear. This CDR3 is 15 amino acids long. Looked up from germline, CDR1 is MNHEY and CDR2 is SMNVEV (reference sequence). Trimming pared 5 bases from V and 1 base from J, leaving 15 bases between. The CDR3 DNA follows: TGTGCCAGCAGTATGGCGGTCGAATCTTCCTACGAGCAGTACTTC. Residues: CASSMAVESSYEQYF.

The J gene is TRBJ1-5, the V gene TRBV27; D remains ambiguous. The germline V gene has CDR1 MNHEY and CDR2 SMNVEV (reference sequence). This CDR3 has 13 amino acids. Trimming took 3 bases from V and 6 from J, leaving 9 bases between them. CDR3 region: CASSFNLVQPQHF. CDR3 DNA: TGTGCCAGCAGTTTCAATTTAGTTCAGCCCCAGCATTTT.

The rearrangement links TRBV19 to TRBJ2-5, with TRBD2 matching 16 bases. V lost 5 bases, J lost 1 base, and 10 bases stayed unmatched. This CDR3 spans 19 amino acids. Germline V gene sequence: CDR1 LNHDA, CDR2 SQIVND (reference sequence). This CDR3 reads CASSPTSGTSGGAQETQYF. The CDR3 region has the DNA TGTGCCAGTAGTCCAACCTCCGGGACTAGCGGGGGGGCCCAAGAGACCCAGTACTTC.

This chain uses TRBV20-1 with TRBJ2-5; D not certain. The V and J ends lost 3 bases and 2 bases respectively, with 7 bases between them. The CDR3 runs to 12 residues. From germline, CDR1 is DFQATT and CDR2 SNEGSKA (reference sequence). The CDR3, as DNA: TGCAGTGCTAGTCCGTTACAAGAGACCCAGTACTTC. Protein product: CSASPLQETQYF.